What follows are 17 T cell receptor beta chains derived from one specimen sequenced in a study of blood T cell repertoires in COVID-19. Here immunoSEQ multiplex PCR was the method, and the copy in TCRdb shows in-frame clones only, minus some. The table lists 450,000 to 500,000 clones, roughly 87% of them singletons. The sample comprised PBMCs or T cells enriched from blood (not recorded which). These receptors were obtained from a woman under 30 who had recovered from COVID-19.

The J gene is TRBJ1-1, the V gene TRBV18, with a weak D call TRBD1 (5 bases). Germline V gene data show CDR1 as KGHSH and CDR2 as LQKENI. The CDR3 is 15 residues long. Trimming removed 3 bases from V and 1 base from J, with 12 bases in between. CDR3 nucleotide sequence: TGTGCCAGCTCACCCTCAGGGTACCGGAACACTGAAGCTTTCTTT. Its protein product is CASSPSGYRNTEAFF.

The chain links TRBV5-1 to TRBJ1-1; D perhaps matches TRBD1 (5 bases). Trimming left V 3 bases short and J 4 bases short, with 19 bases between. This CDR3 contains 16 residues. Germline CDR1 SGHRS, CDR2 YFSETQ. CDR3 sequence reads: CASSYPVERGGTEAFF. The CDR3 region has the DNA TGCGCCAGCAGCTACCCAGTGGAGCGGGGGGGCACTGAAGCTTTCTTT.

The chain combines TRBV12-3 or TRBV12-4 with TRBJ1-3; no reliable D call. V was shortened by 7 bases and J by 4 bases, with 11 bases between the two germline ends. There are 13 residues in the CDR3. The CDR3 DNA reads TGTGCCAGCACCGACCTGGGCGGAAACACCATATATTTT. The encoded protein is CASTDLGGNTIYF.

This CDR3 reads CASSQVKAGATDTQYF. Written as DNA, the CDR3 is TGTGCCAGCAGCCAAGTGAAAGCGGGGGCCACAGATACGCAGTATTTT. This chain connects TRBV3-1 (or the pseudogene TRBV3-2) to TRBJ2-3; 8 nucleotides match TRBD2. Germline loops: CDR1 LGHDT, CDR2 YNNKEL (reference sequence). This CDR3 is built from 16 residues. V shed 1 base and J 2 bases; nucleotides not matched to a gene: 5.

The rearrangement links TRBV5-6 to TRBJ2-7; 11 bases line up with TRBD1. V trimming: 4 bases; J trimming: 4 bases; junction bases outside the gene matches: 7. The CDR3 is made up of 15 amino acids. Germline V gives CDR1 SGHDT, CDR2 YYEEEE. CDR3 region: CASSTGQGVSYEQYF. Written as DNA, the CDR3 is TGTGCCAGCAGCACGGGACAGGGGGTGTCGTACGAGCAGTACTTC. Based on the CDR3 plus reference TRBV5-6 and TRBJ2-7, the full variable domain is DAGVTQSPTHLIKTRGQQVTLRCSPKSGHDTVSWYQQALGQGPQFIFQYYEEEERQRGNFPDRFSGHQFPNYSSELNVNALLLGDSALYLCASSTGQGVSYEQYFGPGTRLTVT.

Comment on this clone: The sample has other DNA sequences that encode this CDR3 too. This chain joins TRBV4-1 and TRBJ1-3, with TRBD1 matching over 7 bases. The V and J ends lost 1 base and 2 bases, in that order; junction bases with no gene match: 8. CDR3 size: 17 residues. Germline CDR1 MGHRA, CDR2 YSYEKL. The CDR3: CASSQGLTGVTGNTIYF. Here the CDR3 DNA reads TGCGCCAGCAGCCAAGGCTTAACAGGGGTTACTGGAAACACCATATATTTT.

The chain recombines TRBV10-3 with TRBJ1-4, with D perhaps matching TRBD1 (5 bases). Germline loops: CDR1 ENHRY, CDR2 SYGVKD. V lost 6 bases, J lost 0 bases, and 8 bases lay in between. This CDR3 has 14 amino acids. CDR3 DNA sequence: TGTGCCATCAGCGACAGTTCAACTAATGAAAAACTGTTTTTT. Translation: CAISDSSTNEKLFF.

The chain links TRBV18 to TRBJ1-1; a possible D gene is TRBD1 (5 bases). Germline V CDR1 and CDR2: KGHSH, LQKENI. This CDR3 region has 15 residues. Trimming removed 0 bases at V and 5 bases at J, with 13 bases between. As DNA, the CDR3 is TGTGCCAGCTCACCACCCGGGGGGGGACGGACTGAAGCTTTCTTT. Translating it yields CASSPPGGGRTEAFF.

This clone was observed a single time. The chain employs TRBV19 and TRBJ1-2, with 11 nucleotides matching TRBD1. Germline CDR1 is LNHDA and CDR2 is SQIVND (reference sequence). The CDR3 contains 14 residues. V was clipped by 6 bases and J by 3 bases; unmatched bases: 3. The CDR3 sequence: CASRDRGLDYGYTF. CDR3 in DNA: TGTGCCAGTAGGGACAGGGGGCTTGACTATGGCTACACCTTC. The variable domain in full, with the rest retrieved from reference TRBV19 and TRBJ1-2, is DGGITQSPKYLFRKEGQNVTLSCEQNLNHDAMYWYRQDPGQGLRLIYYSQIVNDFQKGDIAEGYSVSREKKESFPLTVTSAQKNPTAFYLCASRDRGLDYGYTFGSGTRLTVV.

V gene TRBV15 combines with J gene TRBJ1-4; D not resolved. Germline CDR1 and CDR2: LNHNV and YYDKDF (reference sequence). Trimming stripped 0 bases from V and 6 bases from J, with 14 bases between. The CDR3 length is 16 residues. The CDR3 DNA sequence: TGTGCCACCAGCAGAGATGAGCTGGGGAGGGATGAAAAACTGTTTTTT. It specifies CATSRDELGRDEKLFF.

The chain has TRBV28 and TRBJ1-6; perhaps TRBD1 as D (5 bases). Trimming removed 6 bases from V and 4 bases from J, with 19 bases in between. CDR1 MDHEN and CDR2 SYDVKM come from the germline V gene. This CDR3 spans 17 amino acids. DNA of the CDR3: TGTGCCAGCAGCGGCGGCCCCACAGGAGATTATAATTCACCCCTCCACTTT. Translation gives CASSGGPTGDYNSPLHF.

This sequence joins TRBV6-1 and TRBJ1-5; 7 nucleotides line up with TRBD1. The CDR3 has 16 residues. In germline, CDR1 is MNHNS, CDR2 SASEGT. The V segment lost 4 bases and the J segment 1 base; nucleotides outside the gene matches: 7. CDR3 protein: CASSARTGDSNQPQHF. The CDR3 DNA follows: TGTGCCAGCAGTGCCCGCACAGGGGACAGCAATCAGCCCCAGCATTTT.

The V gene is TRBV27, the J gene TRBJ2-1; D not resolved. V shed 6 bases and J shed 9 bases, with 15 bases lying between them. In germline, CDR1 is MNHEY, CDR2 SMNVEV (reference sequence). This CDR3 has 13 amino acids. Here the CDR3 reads CASSLGWAREQFF. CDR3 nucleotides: TGTGCCAGCAGCTTGGGCTGGGCCCGTGAGCAGTTCTTC.

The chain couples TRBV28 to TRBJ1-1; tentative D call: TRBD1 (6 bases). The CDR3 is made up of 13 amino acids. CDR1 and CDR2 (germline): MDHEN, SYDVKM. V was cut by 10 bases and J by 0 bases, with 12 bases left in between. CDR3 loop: CAIGQTMNTEAFF. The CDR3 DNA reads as TGTGCCATCGGACAGACCATGAACACTGAAGCTTTCTTT.

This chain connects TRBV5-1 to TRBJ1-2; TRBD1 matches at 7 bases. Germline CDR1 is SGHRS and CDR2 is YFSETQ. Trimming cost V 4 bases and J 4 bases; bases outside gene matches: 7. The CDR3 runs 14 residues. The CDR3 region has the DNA TGCGCCAGCAGCCCCGACAGGGTCTCCTATGGCTACACCTTC. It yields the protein CASSPDRVSYGYTF.

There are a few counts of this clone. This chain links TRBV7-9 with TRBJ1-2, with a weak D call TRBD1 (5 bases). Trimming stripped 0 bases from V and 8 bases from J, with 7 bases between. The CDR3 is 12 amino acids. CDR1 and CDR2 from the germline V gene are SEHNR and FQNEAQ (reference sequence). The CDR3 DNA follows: TGTGCCAGCAGCTTAGCGGGGCCGGGCTACACCTTC. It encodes CASSLAGPGYTF.

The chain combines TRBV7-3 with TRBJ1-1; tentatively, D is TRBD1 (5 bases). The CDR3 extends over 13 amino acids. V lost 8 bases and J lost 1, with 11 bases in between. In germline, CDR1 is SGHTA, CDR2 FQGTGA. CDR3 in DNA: TGTGCCAGCCAGGTGGGGCAGAACACTGAAGCTTTCTTT. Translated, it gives CASQVGQNTEAFF.